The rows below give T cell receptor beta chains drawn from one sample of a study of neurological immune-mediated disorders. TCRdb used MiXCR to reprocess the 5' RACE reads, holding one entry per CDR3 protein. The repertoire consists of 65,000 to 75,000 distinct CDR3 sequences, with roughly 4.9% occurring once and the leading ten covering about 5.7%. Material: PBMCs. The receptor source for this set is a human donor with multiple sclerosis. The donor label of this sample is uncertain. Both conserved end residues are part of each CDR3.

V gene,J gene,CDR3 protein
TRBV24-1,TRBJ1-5,CATSGSGVDQPQHF
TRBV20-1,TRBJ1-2,CSANRDGYTF
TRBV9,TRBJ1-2,CASSGQGPGARIGYTF
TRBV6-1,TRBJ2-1,CASSGVRLVRDSRLNEQFF
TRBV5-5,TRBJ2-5,CASSPSVRETQYF
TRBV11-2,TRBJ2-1,CASSSRGQAGGRWF
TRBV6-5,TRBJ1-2,CASSKVVGTAYGYTF
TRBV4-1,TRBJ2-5,CASSQGWSQETQYF
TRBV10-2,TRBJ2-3,CASSDMTDTQYF
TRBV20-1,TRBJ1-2,CSAFGTSTWGYTF
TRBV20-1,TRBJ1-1,CSGTGQEGTEAFF
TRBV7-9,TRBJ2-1,CASSLMLRVNEQFF
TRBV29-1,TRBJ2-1,CSAASDTSYNEQFF
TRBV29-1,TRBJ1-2,CSVAGRLDGYTF
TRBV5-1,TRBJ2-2,CASSWSSGRTGELFF